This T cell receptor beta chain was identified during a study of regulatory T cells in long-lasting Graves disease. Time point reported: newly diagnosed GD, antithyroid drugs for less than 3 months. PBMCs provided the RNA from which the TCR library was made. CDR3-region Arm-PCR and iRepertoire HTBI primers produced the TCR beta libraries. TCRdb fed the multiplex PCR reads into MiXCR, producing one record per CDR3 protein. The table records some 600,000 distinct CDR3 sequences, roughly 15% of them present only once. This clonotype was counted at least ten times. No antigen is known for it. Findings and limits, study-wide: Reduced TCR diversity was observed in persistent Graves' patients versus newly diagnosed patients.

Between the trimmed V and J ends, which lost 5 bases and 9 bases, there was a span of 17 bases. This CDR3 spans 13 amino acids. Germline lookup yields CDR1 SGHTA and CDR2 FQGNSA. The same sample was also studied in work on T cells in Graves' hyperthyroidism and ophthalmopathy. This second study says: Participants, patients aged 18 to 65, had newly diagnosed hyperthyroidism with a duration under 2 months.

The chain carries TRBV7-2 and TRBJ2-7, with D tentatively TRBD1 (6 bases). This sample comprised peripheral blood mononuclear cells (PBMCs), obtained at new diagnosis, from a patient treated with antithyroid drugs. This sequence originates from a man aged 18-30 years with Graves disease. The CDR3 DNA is TGTGCCAGCAGCCAAGGGGGAGCCCCCCGGCAGTACTTC. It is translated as CASSQGGAPRQYF.